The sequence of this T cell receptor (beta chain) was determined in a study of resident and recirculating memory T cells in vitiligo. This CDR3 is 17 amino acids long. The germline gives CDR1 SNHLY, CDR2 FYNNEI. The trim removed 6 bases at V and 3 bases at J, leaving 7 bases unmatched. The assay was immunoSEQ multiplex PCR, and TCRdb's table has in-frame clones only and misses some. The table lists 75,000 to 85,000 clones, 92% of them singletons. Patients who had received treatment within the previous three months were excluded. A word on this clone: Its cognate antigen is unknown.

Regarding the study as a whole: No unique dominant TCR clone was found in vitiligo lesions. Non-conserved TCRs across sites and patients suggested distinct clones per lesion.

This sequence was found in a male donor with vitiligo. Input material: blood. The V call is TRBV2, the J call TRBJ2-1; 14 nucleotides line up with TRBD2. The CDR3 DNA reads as TGTGCCAGCAGAAGAAGGGGACTAGCGGGAGACTACAATGAGCAGTTCTTC. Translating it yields CASRRRGLAGDYNEQFF.